The clone carrying this T cell receptor (beta chain) was recorded at least ten times. Preparing the TCRbeta library involved the use of unique molecular identifiers. MiXCR was run by TCRdb on the PCR reads, yielding one entry per CDR3 protein. The sample yields some 200,000 distinct CDR3 sequences, about 8.4% seen once. Germline CDR1 DFQATT, CDR2 SNEGSKA (reference sequence). The CDR3 runs 12 residues. V lost 5 bases, J lost 1 base, and 8 bases lay in between. This entry belongs to a study of T-cell reconstitution after alpha-beta-depleted transplantation in children. Specimen: PBMCs, mostly from graft donor cells, collected 360 days after TCRalphabeta/CD19-depleted stem cell transplant. The sequence was obtained from a male patient aged 2 to 9 who had a stem cell transplant for acute myeloid leukemia, so the T cells may come from the graft donor. This chain joins TRBV20-1 and TRBJ1-1; no clear D gene. The DNA of the CDR3 is TGCAGTGCTTCCGGGTCGAACACTGAAGCTTTCTTT. Amino acid sequence: CSASGSNTEAFF.